Listed below are T cell receptor beta chains from one sample, sequenced in a study of naive and memory T cell subsets. TCRdb re-derived calls from the UMI-ligation and nested PCR reads in MiXCR, one entry per CDR3 protein. The sample contains roughly 21,000 distinct CDR3 sequences, approximately 11% of which appear only once. Sequencing input: central memory CD8+ T cells from blood. Every receptor here comes from a human donor in good health. CDR3s include the opening cysteine and the closing phenylalanine or tryptophan. A D gene is named only where the DNA matches it firmly. Size is omitted from some rows. Given values are once, few, many or a class for expanded clones.

V,size,D,J,CDR3,DNA
TRBV20-1,-,-,TRBJ2-7,CSARGHREYEQYF,TGCAGTGCTAGAGGGCACCGGGAGTACGAGCAGTACTTC
TRBV2,-,-,TRBJ2-5,CASKRDGIEETQYF,TGTGCCAGCAAGAGGGATGGGATCGAAGAGACCCAGTACTTC
TRBV4-2,many,TRBD2,TRBJ2-1,CASSQDMTSGNNEQFF,TGTGCCAGCAGCCAAGATATGACTAGCGGGAACAATGAGCAGTTCTTC
TRBV11-2,few,-,TRBJ2-1,CASSLNLGEQFF,TGTGCCAGCAGCTTAAACCTGGGTGAGCAGTTCTTC
TRBV4-3,few,-,TRBJ1-3,CASSQVGGQRVSGNTIYF,TGCGCCAGCAGCCAAGTCGGTGGGCAGCGCGTCTCTGGAAACACCATATATTTT
TRBV7-8,few,-,TRBJ2-7,CASSSPSYEQYF,TGTGCCAGCAGCTCCCCCTCCTACGAGCAGTACTTC
TRBV27,-,TRBD1,TRBJ2-3,CASSLSTQMTGGRDTQYF,TGTGCCAGCAGTTTATCGACGCAAATGACAGGGGGCAGAGATACGCAGTATTTT
TRBV18,many,-,TRBJ1-2,CASSPTTLGGYGYTF,TGTGCCAGCTCACCTACAACGCTAGGGGGCTATGGCTACACCTTC
TRBV19,many,TRBD2,TRBJ2-7,CASSLRTSGRVKQYF,TGTGCCAGTAGTCTACGGACTAGCGGGAGAGTAAAGCAGTACTTC
TRBV27,many,-,TRBJ1-2,CASSLGRHGGYTF,TGTGCCAGCAGTTTAGGCAGACATGGAGGCTACACCTTC
TRBV5-6,few,-,TRBJ2-7,CASSWRNSYEQYF,TGTGCCAGCAGCTGGCGAAACTCCTACGAGCAGTACTTC
TRBV7-6,-,TRBD2,TRBJ2-7,CASSLGDYRYEQYF,TGTGCCAGCAGCTTAGGGGACTACCGCTACGAGCAGTACTTC
TRBV6-6,many,TRBD2,TRBJ2-7,CASSYFTGGGYEQYF,TGTGCCAGCAGTTACTTCACGGGAGGCGGATACGAGCAGTACTTC
TRBV6-1,few,TRBD1,TRBJ2-7,CASRDRSTYEQYF,TGTGCCAGCAGGGACAGGAGCACCTACGAGCAGTACTTC
TRBV12-3/TRBV12-4,-,-,TRBJ1-2,CASSLGLTGEPTPRGYTF,TGTGCCAGCAGTTTAGGCTTGACGGGAGAGCCCACACCGCGTGGCTACACCTTC
TRBV27,many,-,TRBJ1-2,CASSPNNRVNYGYTF,TGTGCCAGCAGTCCCAATAACAGGGTTAACTATGGCTACACCTTC
TRBV19,few,-,TRBJ1-1,CASSIFSLNTEAFF,TGTGCCAGTAGTATATTTAGCTTGAACACTGAAGCTTTCTTT
TRBV12-3/TRBV12-4,few,-,TRBJ2-4,CASSPGPNIQYF,TGTGCCAGCAGTCCCGGGCCAAACATTCAGTACTTC
TRBV5-6,-,-,TRBJ2-1,CASSLERWGHNEQFF,TGTGCCAGCAGCCTAGAACGTTGGGGACACAATGAGCAGTTCTTC
TRBV6-2/TRBV6-3,few,TRBD2,TRBJ2-3,CASSTREGRDTQYF,TGTGCCAGCAGTACAAGGGAGGGCCGAGATACGCAGTATTTT
TRBV5-5,many,-,TRBJ1-6,CASSPSTVSSYNSPLHF,TGTGCCAGCAGCCCCTCAACTGTGAGCTCCTATAATTCACCCCTCCACTTT
TRBV28,many,-,TRBJ1-2,CASSLAGRNGYTF,TGTGCCAGCAGCCTGGCGGGCAGAAATGGCTACACCTTC
TRBV6-2/TRBV6-3,few,TRBD1,TRBJ1-2,CASSSQGARYGYTF,TGTGCCAGCAGCTCACAGGGGGCCCGGTATGGCTACACCTTC
TRBV2,-,TRBD2,TRBJ2-5,CASSEGLAGWETQYF,TGTGCCAGCAGTGAAGGACTAGCGGGGTGGGAGACCCAGTACTTC
TRBV29-1,many,TRBD2,TRBJ2-3,CSVEGGLAGSRTDTQYF,TGCAGCGTTGAAGGAGGACTAGCGGGATCCCGCACAGATACGCAGTATTTT
TRBV7-6,many,TRBD2,TRBJ2-7,CASSNSGRALHEQYF,TGTGCCAGCAGCAATAGCGGGAGGGCCCTCCACGAGCAGTACTTC
TRBV6-5,many,TRBD2,TRBJ2-1,CASSTGLAVYNEQFF,TGTGCCAGCAGTACTGGACTAGCGGTATACAATGAGCAGTTCTTC
TRBV15,few,-,TRBJ1-3,CATSRARGRNSGNTIYF,TGTGCCACCAGCAGGGCGCGTGGCCGGAACTCTGGAAACACCATATATTTT
TRBV7-9,many,TRBD2,TRBJ2-1,CASRPSGGYNEQFF,TGTGCCAGCAGGCCTAGCGGGGGATACAATGAGCAGTTCTTC
TRBV7-8,few,TRBD1,TRBJ1-1,CASSPKPGQSNTEAFF,TGTGCCAGCAGCCCGAAGCCGGGACAGTCGAACACTGAAGCTTTCTTT
TRBV28,few,-,TRBJ2-2,CASSLIRDTGELFF,TGTGCCAGCAGTTTAATACGGGACACCGGGGAGCTGTTTTTT
TRBV7-8,many,-,TRBJ2-3,CASRDTQGPSGSQYF,TGTGCCAGCAGAGATACTCAGGGGCCCTCCGGATCGCAGTATTTT
TRBV7-9,many,TRBD1,TRBJ2-7,CASSLDWDRTYEQYF,TGTGCCAGCAGCTTAGATTGGGACAGAACCTACGAGCAGTACTTC
TRBV5-5,many,-,TRBJ1-2,CASSLAAAYGYTF,TGTGCCAGCAGCTTGGCGGCGGCCTATGGCTACACCTTC
TRBV5-1,-,TRBD2,TRBJ2-7,CASSFRAGAGEQYF,TGCGCCAGCAGCTTTCGTGCGGGAGCCGGCGAGCAGTACTTC
TRBV20-1,-,TRBD1,TRBJ1-1,CSAMGQRPEAFF,TGCAGTGCTATGGGACAGCGCCCAGAAGCTTTCTTT
TRBV10-3,few,TRBD2,TRBJ2-7,CATLKLAGDSYEQYF,TGTGCCACTCTTAAACTAGCGGGAGATTCCTACGAGCAGTACTTC
TRBV15,-,TRBD1,TRBJ2-1,CATRLGSRDSIRAEQFF,TGTGCCACCCGACTCGGGTCCCGGGACAGTATCCGGGCTGAGCAGTTCTTC
TRBV7-2,once,TRBD2,TRBJ2-1,CASSFAGRGSYNEQFF,TGTGCCAGCAGCTTTGCCGGGAGGGGGTCTTACAATGAGCAGTTCTTC
TRBV28,few,-,TRBJ1-3,CASSLGPAGPSGNTIYF,TGTGCCAGCAGCCTCGGTCCCGCAGGACCCTCTGGAAACACCATATATTTT
TRBV6-2/TRBV6-3,-,-,TRBJ2-2,CASSSGMNTGELFF,TGTGCCAGCAGTTCCGGAATGAACACCGGGGAGCTGTTTTTT
TRBV10-1,-,TRBD1,TRBJ1-5,CASSVKGQGAPGNQPQHF,TGCGCCAGCAGTGTTAAGGGACAGGGGGCGCCGGGCAATCAGCCCCAGCATTTT
TRBV6-1,once,-,TRBJ2-1,CASSESPPTYYKDNEQFF,TGTGCCAGCAGTGAATCCCCCCCGACCTACTACAAAGACAATGAGCAGTTCTTC
TRBV15,-,TRBD1,TRBJ2-3,CATSTRDREDTQYF,TGTGCCACCAGCACCCGGGACAGGGAAGATACGCAGTATTTT
TRBV4-1,few,TRBD1,TRBJ2-6,CASSQLGTGVGANVLTF,TGCGCCAGCAGCCAATTAGGGACAGGGGTTGGGGCCAACGTCCTGACTTTC
TRBV28,few,-,TRBJ2-7,CASTLRGVGSYEQYF,TGTGCCAGCACCCTGAGGGGCGTGGGCTCCTACGAGCAGTACTTC
TRBV6-4,-,TRBD2,TRBJ2-3,CASSETGTSGTDTQYF,TGTGCCAGCAGTGAAACGGGGACTAGCGGGACAGATACGCAGTATTTT
TRBV9,few,TRBD2,TRBJ2-2,CASSVGGGRDGGELFF,TGTGCCAGCAGCGTAGGAGGCGGGAGGGACGGCGGGGAGCTGTTTTTT
TRBV7-8,few,-,TRBJ2-7,CASSSDRDTTYEQYF,TGTGCCAGCAGCTCAGACCGGGACACAACCTACGAGCAGTACTTC
TRBV11-2,few,-,TRBJ2-2,CASSLAPRYEDTGELFF,TGTGCCAGCAGCTTAGCTCCCCGTTATGAAGACACCGGGGAGCTGTTTTTT